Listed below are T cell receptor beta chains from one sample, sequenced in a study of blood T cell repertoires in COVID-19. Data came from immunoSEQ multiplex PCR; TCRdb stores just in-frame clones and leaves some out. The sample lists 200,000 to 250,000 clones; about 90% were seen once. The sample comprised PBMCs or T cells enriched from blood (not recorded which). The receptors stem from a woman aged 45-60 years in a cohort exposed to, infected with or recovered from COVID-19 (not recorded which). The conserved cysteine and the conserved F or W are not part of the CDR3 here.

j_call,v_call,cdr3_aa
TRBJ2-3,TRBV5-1,ASSSPSGDTQY
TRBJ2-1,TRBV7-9,ASSLPVSYNEQF
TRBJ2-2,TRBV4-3,ASSQVGQVNTGELF
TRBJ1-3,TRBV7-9,ASRTARDSSSGNTIY
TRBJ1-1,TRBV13,ASSLRAGGLNTEAF
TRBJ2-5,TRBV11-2,ASSKRLAEETQY
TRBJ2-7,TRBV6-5,ASSTPGTGGYEQY
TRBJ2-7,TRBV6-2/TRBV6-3,ASSGQGYEQY
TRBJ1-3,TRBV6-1,ASSERDTIY
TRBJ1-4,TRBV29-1,SVEDWDNEKLF
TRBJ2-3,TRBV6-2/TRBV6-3,ASSGTHTDTQY
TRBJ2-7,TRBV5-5,ASSRDRGYEQY
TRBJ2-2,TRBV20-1,SASLAGGRNGELF
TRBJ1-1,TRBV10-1,ASSESGGSTEAF
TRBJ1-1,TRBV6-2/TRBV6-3,ASSPWGTGLMNTEAF
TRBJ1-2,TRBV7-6,ASSPGTQNYGYT
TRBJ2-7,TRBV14,ASSRGQGAEQY
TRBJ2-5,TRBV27,ASSFAAIRRETQY
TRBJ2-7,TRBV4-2,ASSPGSSGGDYEQY
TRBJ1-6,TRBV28,ASRRDRALGLNSPLH
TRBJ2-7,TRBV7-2,ASSPSGGGAYEQY
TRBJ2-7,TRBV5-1,ASSLAVGGDSYEQY
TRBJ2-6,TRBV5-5,ASSPQGGFSGANVLT
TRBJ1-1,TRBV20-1,SATHDSEAF
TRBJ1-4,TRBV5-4,ASSLQGRDEKLF
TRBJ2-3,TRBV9,ASSESGKSTDTQY
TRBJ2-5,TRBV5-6,ASSLSLRGGTQY
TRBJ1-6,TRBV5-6,ASSTYRGRVDSPLH
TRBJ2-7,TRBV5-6,ASSLPPGFKSYEQY
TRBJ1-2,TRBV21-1,ASSTAGTVGYT
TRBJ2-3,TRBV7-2,ASSPTGVGRDTQY
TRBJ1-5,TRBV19,ASSMGIGPQH